A selection of T cell receptor beta chains follows, all from one sample in a study of T cells after yellow fever vaccination. MiXCR was run by TCRdb on the 5' RACE reads, yielding one entry per CDR3 protein. The repertoire holds 300,000 to 350,000 distinct CDR3 sequences, almost 4% seen once, with approximately 24% in the top ten. Sequences were derived from PBMCs, sampled 5 days after the yellow fever booster vaccination. These receptors were taken from a young man who received the YFV17D yellow fever vaccine. Both conserved end residues are part of each CDR3. Part of the rows lack a size; the others show once, few, many or a class for expanded clones.

few	14	TRBV15	TRBJ2-5	CATSRDAGVETQYF
many	12	TRBV11-2	TRBJ1-2	CASSLSFNGYTF
few	13	TRBV10-3	TRBJ1-1	CAISESRRFTEAF
few	14	TRBV12-3/TRBV12-4	TRBJ1-1	CASSQGTLNTEAFF
few	14	TRBV6-2/TRBV6-3	TRBJ2-3	CASRYPGYTDTQYF
few	15	TRBV5-1	TRBJ1-6	CASSLGQGTNSPLHF
NA	15	TRBV18	TRBJ1-4	CASSPRTPYGEKLFF
few	14	TRBV6-5	TRBJ1-1	CASSYGAGYTEAFF
many	14	TRBV7-9	TRBJ2-1	CASSLLSGGGEQFF
few	14	TRBV3-1	TRBJ1-3	CASSQRSSGNTIYF
once	16	TRBV5-1	TRBJ2-7	CASRRVRDTRTGEQYF
many	14	TRBV5-1	TRBJ1-5	CASSLGTRDQPQHF
many	17	TRBV5-4	TRBJ2-3	CASSSGTSGGSTDTQYF
many	16	TRBV6-5	TRBJ2-3	CASSLVGRFSTDTQYF
few	17	TRBV7-2	TRBJ2-1	CASSYPSTGPSYNEQFF
many	14	TRBV20-1	TRBJ2-1	CSTDRGNDYNEQFF
NA	13	TRBV20-1	TRBJ2-2	CSATTANTGELFF
many	16	TRBV13	TRBJ2-5	CASSLGLAGGLETQYF
few	18	TRBV7-2	TRBJ2-3	CASSHVSGSPKLTDTQYF
few	14	TRBV11-2	TRBJ1-2	CASTTGPFNYGYTF
many	14	TRBV18	TRBJ1-4	CASSLYATNEKLFF
few	14	TRBV7-6	TRBJ2-2	CASSLIGDTGELFF
NA	12	TRBV5-1	TRBJ1-1	CASSLDRGEAFF
many	15	TRBV5-1	TRBJ2-3	CASSHGLALTDTQYF
few	15	TRBV20-1	TRBJ2-7	CSAAPSGGDSYEQYF
few	15	TRBV11-3	TRBJ2-1	CASSPGQRLLDEQFF
NA	11	TRBV10-3	TRBJ1-1	CAIRSQGEAFF
NA	14	TRBV12-3/TRBV12-4	TRBJ1-2	CASSPRTETYGYTF
NA	16	TRBV10-3	TRBJ2-3	CASGAGQGKITDTQYF
many	14	TRBV4-1	TRBJ2-1	CASSQDLRGNEQFF
NA	16	TRBV5-5	TRBJ2-5	CASSLVDNLLQETQYF
few	13	TRBV10-3	TRBJ1-3	CAIRGTDGNTIYF
many	13	TRBV5-1	TRBJ2-1	CASSGVDLGEQFF
few	15	TRBV18	TRBJ2-5	CASSPRDEYQETQYF
NA	15	TRBV7-8	TRBJ2-5	CASSPQAGNQETQYF
NA	15	TRBV6-1	TRBJ1-1	CASSERGGPNTEAFF
many	15	TRBV20-1	TRBJ2-5	CSATGLAENQETQYF
few	14	TRBV20-1	TRBJ2-5	CSARVRGGGETQYF
many	15	TRBV7-9	TRBJ1-3	CASSLTGGTGNTIYF
many	15	TRBV7-2	TRBJ2-1	CASSTDRVPGHEQFF
NA	15	TRBV12-3/TRBV12-4	TRBJ2-2	CASSLSSWNTGELFF